This is a list of T cell receptor beta chains from one sample in a study of somatic reversion in DOCK8 deficiency. Each CDR3 protein gets one entry after TCRdb re-called the multiplex PCR reads with MiXCR. Among fewer than 5,000 distinct CDR3 sequences listed, approximately 24% were seen once. Sequencing input: peripheral blood. Receptors originate from a human donor in good health. Both conserved end residues are part of each CDR3. The D gene is left open where the match is weak. Rows may omit the clone size; those that give it use once, few, many or a size class.

>TRBV4-2|few|TRBJ1-1|-
TGTGCCAGCAGCCAGGACAGCTTATACACTGAAGCTTTCTTT
CASSQDSLYTEAFF
>TRBV12-3/TRBV12-4|few|TRBJ2-3|TRBD2
TGTGCCAGCAGTACCTTAGCGGGGGCCACAGATACGCAGTATTTT
CASSTLAGATDTQYF
>TRBV7-6|-|TRBJ1-5|-
TGTGCCGGGGGAAGCAATCAGCCCCAGCATTTT
CAGGSNQPQHF
>TRBV29-1|-|TRBJ2-7|-
TGCAGCGTTGAGGGAATTTCCTACGAGCAGTACTTC
CSVEGISYEQYF
>TRBV5-1|-|TRBJ1-6|-
TGCGCCAGCAGCTTGGAGGGGTCCCATAATTCACCCCTCCACTTT
CASSLEGSHNSPLHF
>TRBV20-1|medium-sized|TRBJ2-7|TRBD2
TGCAGTGCTAGTCAGGGAGCGGGGGGAACCTACGAGCAGTACTTC
CSASQGAGGTYEQYF
>TRBV27|few|TRBJ1-5|-
TGTGCCAGCAGTCCCACGACAGCCCCGGGCAATCAGCCCCAGCATTTT
CASSPTTAPGNQPQHF
>TRBV5-6|-|TRBJ1-3|-
TGTGCCAGCAGCTTGGCCGTCTGGGGGGCTTCTGGAAACACCATATATTTT
CASSLAVWGASGNTIYF
>TRBV20-1|-|TRBJ2-7|TRBD1
TGCAGTGCCAAAAACCGGTATCGGACAGGGCTATCCTACGAGCAGTACTTC
CSAKNRYRTGLSYEQYF
>TRBV19|large|TRBJ1-1|-
TGTGCCAGTAGTCAGGGATTAAACACTGAAGCTTTCTTT
CASSQGLNTEAFF